This T cell receptor (beta chain) derives from a study of metastatic and nonmetastatic thyroid tumors. Study-wide context: Malignant and benign thyroid patients had repertoires compared in peripheral blood and tumor or nodule tissue. Study-level results: Significantly greater TCR beta diversity was reportedly found in malignant thyroid tumors than in benign nodules (in blood and tumor).

Before thyroid surgery, none of the patients had received any treatment. Many counts were recorded for this clone. Its antigen is still unknown. V dropped 0 bases and J dropped 5; count of bases not matched to a gene: 3. The V gene's germline CDR1 is SGHTA and CDR2 FQGNSA. CDR3 size: 15 residues. Original methodology: To classify distant metastasis in papillary thyroid cancer, a model was built from CDR3 differences across clinicopathological groups. TCRdb recomputed clones from the PCR reads via MiXCR. These V and J calls originate from TCRdb's pipeline instead of the authors' own analysis. The sample contains around 31,000 clones, 18% of which appear only once.

The sequencing input was blood. This TCR derives from a female donor with papillary thyroid cancer or a benign thyroid nodule (not recorded which). Some clones in this sample may be carry-over from other donors' samples. This sequence joins TRBV7-2 and TRBJ1-5, with 8 bases identical to TRBD1. The CDR3 sequence is CASSLAGQGYQPQHF. Here the CDR3 DNA reads TGTGCCAGCAGCTTAGCAGGACAGGGTTATCAGCCCCAGCATTTT.